Listed below are T cell receptor beta chains from one sample, sequenced in a study of blood T cell repertoires in COVID-19. The assay was immunoSEQ multiplex PCR, and TCRdb's table has in-frame clones only and misses some. Of around 240,000 clones listed, around 84% are singletons. The sequenced sample consisted of peripheral blood. All receptors come from a man in his forties with acute or convalescent COVID-19. Both conserved end residues are part of each CDR3. Each record gives: V gene, D gene, J gene, CDR3 protein, CDR3 DNA. The D gene is left open where the match is weak.

TRBV12-3/TRBV12-4	.	TRBJ1-2	CASSLQGFGYTF	TGTGCCAGCAGCCTTCAGGGTTTTGGCTACACCTTC
TRBV6-6	.	TRBJ1-5	CASSSGIDQPQHF	TGTGCCAGCAGTTCAGGAATTGATCAGCCCCAGCATTTT
TRBV6-1	.	TRBJ1-3	CASSEGYRVWAGNTIYF	TGTGCCAGCAGTGAAGGGTACAGGGTTTGGGCTGGAAACACCATATATTTT
TRBV5-1	TRBD1	TRBJ1-1	CASSRTGDGAEAFF	TGCGCCAGCAGCCGGACAGGGGATGGGGCTGAAGCTTTCTTT
TRBV5-6	.	TRBJ1-3	CASSLSGATNTIYF	TGTGCCAGCAGCTTGTCAGGGGCTACAAACACCATATATTTT
TRBV10-2	TRBD1	TRBJ2-1	CASKQGAYNEQFF	TGCGCCAGCAAACAGGGGGCGTACAATGAGCAGTTCTTC
TRBV20-1	.	TRBJ1-5	CSASPRVSNQPQHF	TGCAGTGCTAGTCCCCGTGTCAGCAATCAGCCCCAGCATTTT
TRBV4-1	TRBD1	TRBJ1-5	CASSQFIVQGEIMSNQPQHF	TGCGCCAGCAGCCAATTCATCGTGCAGGGGGAAATAATGAGCAATCAGCCCCAGCATTTT
TRBV9	.	TRBJ1-3	CASSVGGAGNTIYF	TGTGCCAGCAGCGTAGGGGGGGCTGGAAACACCATATATTTT
TRBV12-2	.	TRBJ1-1	CASREARVSNTEAFF	TGTGCAAGTCGCGAAGCCCGGGTCTCGAACACTGAAGCTTTCTTT
TRBV30	.	TRBJ1-2	CAWSFAGRGYGYTF	TGTGCCTGGAGTTTCGCCGGTCGGGGCTATGGCTACACCTTC